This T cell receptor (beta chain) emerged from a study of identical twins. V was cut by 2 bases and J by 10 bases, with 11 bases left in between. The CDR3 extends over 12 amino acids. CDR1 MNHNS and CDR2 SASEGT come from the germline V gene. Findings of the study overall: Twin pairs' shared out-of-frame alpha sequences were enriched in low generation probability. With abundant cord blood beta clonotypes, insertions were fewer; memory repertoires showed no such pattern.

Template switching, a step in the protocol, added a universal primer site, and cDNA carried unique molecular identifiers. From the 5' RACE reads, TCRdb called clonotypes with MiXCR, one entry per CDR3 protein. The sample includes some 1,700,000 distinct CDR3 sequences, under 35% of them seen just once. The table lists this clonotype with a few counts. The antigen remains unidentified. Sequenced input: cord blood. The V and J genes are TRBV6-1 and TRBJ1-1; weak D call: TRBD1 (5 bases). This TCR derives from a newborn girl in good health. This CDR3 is CASSEWGSGAFF. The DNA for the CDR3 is TGTGCCAGCAGTGAATGGGGGTCTGGAGCTTTCTTT.